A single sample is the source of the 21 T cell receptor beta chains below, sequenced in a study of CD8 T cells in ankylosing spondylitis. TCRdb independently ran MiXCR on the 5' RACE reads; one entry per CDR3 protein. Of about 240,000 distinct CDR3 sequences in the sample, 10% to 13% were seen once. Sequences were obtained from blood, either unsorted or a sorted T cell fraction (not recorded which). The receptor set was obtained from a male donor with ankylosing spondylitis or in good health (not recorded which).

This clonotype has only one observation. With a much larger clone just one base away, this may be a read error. As DNA, the CDR3 is TGCGCCAGCAGCTTAGGAAGCGGGAGGAACTCCTACGAGCTGTACTTC. This codes for CASSLGSGRNSYELYF. V is TRBV5-1 and J is TRBJ2-7, with 9 nucleotides matching TRBD2. The CDR3 consists of 16 residues. CDR1 SGHRS and CDR2 YFSETQ come from the germline V gene.

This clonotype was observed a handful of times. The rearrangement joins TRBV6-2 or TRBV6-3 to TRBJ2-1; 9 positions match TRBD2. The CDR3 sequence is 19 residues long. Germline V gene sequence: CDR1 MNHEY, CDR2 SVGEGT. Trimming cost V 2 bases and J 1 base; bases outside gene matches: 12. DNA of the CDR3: TGTGCCAGCAGTTACGAGATAGGGCTAGCGGGACCGTCCTACAATGAGCAGTTCTTC. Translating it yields CASSYEIGLAGPSYNEQFF.

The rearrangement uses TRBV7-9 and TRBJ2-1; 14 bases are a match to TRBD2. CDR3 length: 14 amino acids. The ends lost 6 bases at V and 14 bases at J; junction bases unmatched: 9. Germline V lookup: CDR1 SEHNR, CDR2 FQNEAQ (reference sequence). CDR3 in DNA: TGTGCCAGCAGGGAGACTAGCGGGGGGGCCTCCGAGTTCTTC. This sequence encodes CASRETSGGASEFF.

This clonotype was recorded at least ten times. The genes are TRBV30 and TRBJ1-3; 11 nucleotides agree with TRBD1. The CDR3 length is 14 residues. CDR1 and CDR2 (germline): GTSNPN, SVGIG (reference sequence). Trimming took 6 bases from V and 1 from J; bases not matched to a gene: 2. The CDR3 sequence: CACGQGASGNTIYF. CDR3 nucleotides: TGTGCCTGCGGACAGGGGGCGTCTGGAAACACCATATATTTT. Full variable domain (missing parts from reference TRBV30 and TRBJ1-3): SQTIHQWPATLVQPVGSPLSLECTVEGTSNPNLYWYRQAAGRGLQLLFYSVGIGQISSEVPQNLSASRPQDRQFILSSKKLLLSDSGFYLCACGQGASGNTIYFGEGSWLTVV.

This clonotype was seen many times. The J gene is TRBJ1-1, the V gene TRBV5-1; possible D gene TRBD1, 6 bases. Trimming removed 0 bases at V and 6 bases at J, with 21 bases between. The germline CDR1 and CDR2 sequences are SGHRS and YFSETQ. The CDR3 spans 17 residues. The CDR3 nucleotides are TGCGCCAGCAGCTTGGCAAGGCAAAACGACAGGAGCGCTGAAGCTTTCTTT. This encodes CASSLARQNDRSAEAFF.

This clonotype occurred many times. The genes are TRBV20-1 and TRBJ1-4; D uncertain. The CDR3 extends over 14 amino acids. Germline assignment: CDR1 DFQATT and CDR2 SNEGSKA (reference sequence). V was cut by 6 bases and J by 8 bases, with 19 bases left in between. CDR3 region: CSARTASGREKLFF. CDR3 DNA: TGCAGTGCCCGAACCGCGAGTGGAAGGGAAAAACTGTTTTTT.

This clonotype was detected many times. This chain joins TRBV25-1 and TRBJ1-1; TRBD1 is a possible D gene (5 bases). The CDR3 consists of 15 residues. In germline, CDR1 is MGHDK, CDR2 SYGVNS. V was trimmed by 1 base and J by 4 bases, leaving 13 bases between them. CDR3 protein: CASSEWGREGTEAFF. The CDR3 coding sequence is TGTGCCAGCAGTGAATGGGGACGGGAGGGCACTGAAGCTTTCTTT.

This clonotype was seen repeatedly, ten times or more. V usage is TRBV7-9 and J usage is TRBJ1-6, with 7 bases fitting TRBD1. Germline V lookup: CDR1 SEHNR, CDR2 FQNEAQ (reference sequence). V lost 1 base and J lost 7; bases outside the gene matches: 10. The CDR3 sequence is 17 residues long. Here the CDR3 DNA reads TGTGCCAGCAGCTTAGTCAGGGGGGCTGTCGGAAATTCACCCCTCCACTTT. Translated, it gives CASSLVRGAVGNSPLHF. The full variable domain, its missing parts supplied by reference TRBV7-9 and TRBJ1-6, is DTGVSQNPRHKITKRGQNVTFRCDPISEHNRLYWYRQTLGQGPEFLTYFQNEAQLEKSRLLSDRFSAERPKGSFSTLEIQRTEQGDSAMYLCASSLVRGAVGNSPLHFGNGTRLTVT.

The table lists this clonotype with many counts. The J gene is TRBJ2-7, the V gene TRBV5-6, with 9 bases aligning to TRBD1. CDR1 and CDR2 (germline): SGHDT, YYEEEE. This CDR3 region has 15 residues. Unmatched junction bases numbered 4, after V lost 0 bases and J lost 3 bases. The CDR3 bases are TGTGCCAGCAGCTTGGGGACAGGGGCTGTCTACGAGCAGTACTTC. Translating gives CASSLGTGAVYEQYF.

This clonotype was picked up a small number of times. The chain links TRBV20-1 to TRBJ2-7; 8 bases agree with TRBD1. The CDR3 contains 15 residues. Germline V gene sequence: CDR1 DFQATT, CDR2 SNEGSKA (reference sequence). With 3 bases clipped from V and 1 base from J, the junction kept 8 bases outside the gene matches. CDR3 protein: CSASLPGQDSYEQYF. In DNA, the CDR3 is TGCAGTGCTAGTCTCCCGGGACAGGATTCCTACGAGCAGTACTTC.

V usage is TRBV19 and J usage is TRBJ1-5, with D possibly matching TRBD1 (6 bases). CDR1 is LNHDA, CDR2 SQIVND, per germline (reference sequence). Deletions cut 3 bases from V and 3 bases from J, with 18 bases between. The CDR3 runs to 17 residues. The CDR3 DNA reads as TGTGCCAGTAGTATGTTGGGGGGGCGAGTCTACAATCAGCCCCAGCATTTT. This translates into CASSMLGGRVYNQPQHF.

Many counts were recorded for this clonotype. The CDR3 protein is CASSLVSGVAGETQYF. CDR3 DNA sequence: TGTGCCAGCAGCTTGGTTAGCGGGGTTGCAGGGGAGACCCAGTACTTC. The V gene is TRBV5-5, the J gene TRBJ2-5; 8 nucleotides agree with TRBD2. Germline CDR1 and CDR2: SGHKS and YYEKEE (reference sequence). Trimming removed 0 bases from V and 5 bases from J; junction bases left unmatched: 9. The CDR3 extends over 16 amino acids.

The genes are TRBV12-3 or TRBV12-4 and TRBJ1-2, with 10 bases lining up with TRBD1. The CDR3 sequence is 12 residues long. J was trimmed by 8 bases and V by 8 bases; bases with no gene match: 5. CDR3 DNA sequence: TGTGCCAGCGGGACAGGGGTCGAGGGCTACACCTTC. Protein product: CASGTGVEGYTF.

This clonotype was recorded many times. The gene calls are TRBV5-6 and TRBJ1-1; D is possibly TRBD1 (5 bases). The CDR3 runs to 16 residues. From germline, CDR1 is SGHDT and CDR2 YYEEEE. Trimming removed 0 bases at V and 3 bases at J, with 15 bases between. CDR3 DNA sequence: TGTGCCAGCAGCTTGGGGGCAGGGAAACCGGACACTGAAGCTTTCTTT. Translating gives CASSLGAGKPDTEAFF.

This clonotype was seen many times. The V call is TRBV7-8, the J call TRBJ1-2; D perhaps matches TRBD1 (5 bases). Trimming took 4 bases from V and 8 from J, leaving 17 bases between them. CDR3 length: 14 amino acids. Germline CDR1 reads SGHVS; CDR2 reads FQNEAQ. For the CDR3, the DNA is TGTGCCAGCAGCTCCTGGGGGAGATCCGCCGGCTACACCTTC. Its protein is CASSSWGRSAGYTF.

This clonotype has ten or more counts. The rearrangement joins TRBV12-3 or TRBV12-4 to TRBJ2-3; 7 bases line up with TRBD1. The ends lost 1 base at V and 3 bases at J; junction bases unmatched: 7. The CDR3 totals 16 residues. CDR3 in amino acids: CASSLDSTGATDTQYF. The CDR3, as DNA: TGTGCCAGCAGTTTAGATTCTACAGGGGCTACAGATACGCAGTATTTT.

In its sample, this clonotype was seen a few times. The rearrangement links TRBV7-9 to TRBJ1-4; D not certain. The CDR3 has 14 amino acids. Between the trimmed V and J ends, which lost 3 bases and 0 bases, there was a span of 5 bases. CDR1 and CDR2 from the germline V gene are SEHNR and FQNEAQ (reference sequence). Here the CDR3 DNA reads TGTGCCAGCAGCTTGGATGCAACTAATGAAAAACTGTTTTTT. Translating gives CASSLDATNEKLFF.

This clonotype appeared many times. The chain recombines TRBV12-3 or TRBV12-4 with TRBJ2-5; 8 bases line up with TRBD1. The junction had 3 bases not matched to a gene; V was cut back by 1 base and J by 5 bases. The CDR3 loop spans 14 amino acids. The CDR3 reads CASSLGTGPETQYF. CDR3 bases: TGTGCCAGCAGTTTAGGGACAGGGCCGGAGACCCAGTACTTC.

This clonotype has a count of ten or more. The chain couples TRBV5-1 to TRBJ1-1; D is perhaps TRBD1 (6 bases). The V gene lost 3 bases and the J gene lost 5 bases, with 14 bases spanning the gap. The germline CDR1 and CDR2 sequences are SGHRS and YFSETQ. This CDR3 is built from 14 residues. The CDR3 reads CASSSGGGRTEAFF. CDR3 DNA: TGCGCCAGCAGCTCGGGGGGGGGCAGGACTGAAGCTTTCTTT.

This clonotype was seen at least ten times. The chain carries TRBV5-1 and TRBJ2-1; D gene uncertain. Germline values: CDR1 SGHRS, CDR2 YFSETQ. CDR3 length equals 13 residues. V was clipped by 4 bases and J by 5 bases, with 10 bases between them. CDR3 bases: TGCGCCAGCAGCATTGTTGGCGACAATGAGCAGTTCTTC. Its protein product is CASSIVGDNEQFF.

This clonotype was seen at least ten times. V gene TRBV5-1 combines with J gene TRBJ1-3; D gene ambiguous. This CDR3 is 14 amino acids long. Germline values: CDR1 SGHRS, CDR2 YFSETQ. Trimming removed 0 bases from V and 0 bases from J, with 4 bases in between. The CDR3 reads CASSLGFSGNTIYF. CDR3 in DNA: TGCGCCAGCAGCTTGGGGTTCTCTGGAAACACCATATATTTT. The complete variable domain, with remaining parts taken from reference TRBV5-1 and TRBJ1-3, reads KAGVTQTPRYLIKTRGQQVTLSCSPISGHRSVSWYQQTPGQGLQFLFEYFSETQRNKGNFPGRFSGRQFSNSRSEMNVSTLELGDSALYLCASSLGFSGNTIYFGEGSWLTVV.